Each of the 24 T cell receptor beta chains below was sequenced from the same sample in a study of cytomegalovirus exposure and HLA in healthy donors. The primer mix had 60 Vbeta and 13 Jbeta primers. Sequencing used immunoSEQ multiplex PCR; TCRdb keeps in-frame clones, though not all of them. The sample records roughly 170,000 clones, roughly three quarters being singletons. The sequenced material came from PBMCs. These receptor sequences come from a woman in her forties or fifties in good health and CMV-seropositive.

The CDR3, as DNA: TGTGCCAGCAGTGACTCGATTTCACAGGCCGAAATCGACCTTAATTCACCCCTCCACTTT. Translating gives CASSDSISQAEIDLNSPLHF. This chain connects TRBV6-4 to TRBJ1-6, with D perhaps matching TRBD1 (5 bases). The V gene's germline CDR1 is MRHNA and CDR2 SNTAGT. The CDR3 is 20 residues long. Between the trimmed V and J ends, which lost 0 bases and 6 bases, there was a span of 24 bases.

This rearrangement joins TRBV6-1 to TRBJ1-5; 9 nucleotides match TRBD1. V gave up 5 bases and J gave up 5 bases; unmatched junction bases: 4. The germline CDR1 and CDR2 sequences are MNHNS and SASEGT. The CDR3 loop spans 14 amino acids. CDR3 region: CASSSTGGYQPQHF. The CDR3 DNA is TGTGCCAGCAGTTCGACAGGGGGGTATCAGCCCCAGCATTTT.

This clone appeared a few times. The CDR3 reads CATTLGQSYEQYF. The CDR3 coding sequence is TGTGCCACCACCCTGGGACAGTCCTACGAGCAGTACTTC. The J gene is TRBJ2-7, the V gene TRBV10-3, with 7 bases matching TRBD1. V gave up 10 bases and J gave up 1 base; unmatched junction bases: 7. The CDR3 runs 13 residues. CDR1 is ENHRY and CDR2 is SYGVKD in the germline V gene.

By sample share, this clone is medium-sized (0.01 to 0.1%). This chain uses TRBV6-1 with TRBJ2-3; 11 bases align to TRBD2. J was trimmed by 2 bases and V by 7 bases; bases with no gene match: 5. CDR1 MNHNS and CDR2 SASEGT come from the germline V gene. This CDR3 region has 15 residues. The CDR3 reads CASMRLAGSTDTQYF. The CDR3 DNA is TGTGCCAGCATGCGACTAGCGGGGTCCACAGATACGCAGTATTTT.

The V gene is TRBV6-1, the J gene TRBJ1-1, with TRBD1 matching 10 bases. This CDR3 has 15 residues. Germline loops: CDR1 MNHNS, CDR2 SASEGT. With V trimmed by 6 bases and J by 1 base, 5 bases remained unmatched. The chain's CDR3 is CASSRQGARNTEAFF. CDR3 coding DNA: TGTGCCAGCAGCCGACAGGGGGCTAGGAACACTGAAGCTTTCTTT.

V is TRBV5-1 and J is TRBJ1-6, with 12 bases matching TRBD1. CDR1 and CDR2 (germline): SGHRS, YFSETQ. The CDR3 contains 15 residues. J gave up 8 bases and V 4 bases, and 4 bases lay outside the gene matches. The CDR3: CASSRGTGGDSPLHF. The CDR3 bases are TGCGCCAGCAGCAGGGGGACAGGGGGCGATTCACCCCTCCACTTT.

V usage is TRBV5-6 and J usage is TRBJ1-5; D gene uncertain. CDR3 length: 16 residues. V lost 2 bases and J 2 bases, leaving 14 bases between the germline ends. Germline loops: CDR1 SGHDT, CDR2 YYEEEE. In nucleotides, the CDR3 is TGTGCCAGCAGCTTATGGAAATTAGCGGGCAATCAGCCCCAGCATTTT. This sequence encodes CASSLWKLAGNQPQHF.

A few counts support this clone. The gene calls are TRBV6-5 and TRBJ2-1, with TRBD2 identical over 8 bases. The ends lost 6 bases at V and 7 bases at J; junction bases unmatched: 11. This CDR3 comprises 15 residues. In germline, CDR1 is MNHEY, CDR2 SVGAGI. For the CDR3, the DNA is TGTGCCAGCAGAGAACGGGGGGGCCTTAGTAATGAGCAGTTCTTC. This gives the protein CASRERGGLSNEQFF.

The V gene is TRBV15, the J gene TRBJ2-5; perhaps TRBD2 as D (5 bases). The CDR3 contains 15 residues. V lost 0 bases and J lost 5, with 13 bases in between. The germline gives CDR1 LNHNV, CDR2 YYDKDF (reference sequence). This chain's CDR3 is CATSRESEGGETQYF. The DNA of the CDR3 is TGTGCCACCAGCAGAGAGTCCGAGGGTGGTGAGACCCAGTACTTC.

This clone was seen a few times. This chain joins TRBV27 and TRBJ1-2, with 7 bases identical to TRBD1. Germline loops: CDR1 MNHEY, CDR2 SMNVEV (reference sequence). This CDR3 region has 16 residues. The ends lost 3 bases at V and 6 bases at J; junction bases unmatched: 13. This chain's CDR3 is CASSFFPGQLGHGYTF. In DNA, the CDR3 is TGTGCCAGCAGTTTCTTTCCGGGACAGTTGGGTCATGGCTACACCTTC.

The chain combines TRBV19 with TRBJ2-2; D not certain. This CDR3 region has 16 residues. Germline V gene sequence: CDR1 LNHDA, CDR2 SQIVND (reference sequence). Trimming took 3 bases from V and 3 from J, leaving 14 bases between them. This CDR3 reads CASSMVELPDTGELFF. CDR3 nucleotide sequence: TGTGCCAGTAGTATGGTAGAACTCCCGGACACCGGGGAGCTGTTTTTT.

This rearrangement joins TRBV29-1 to TRBJ1-2; the D gene is possibly TRBD1 (6 bases). The V end lost 0 bases, the J end lost 8 bases, and 16 bases lay between the germline ends. Germline CDR1 is SQVTM and CDR2 is ANQGSEA. This CDR3 has 14 residues. CDR3 loop: CSVEDHAGGAGYTF. CDR3 sequence (DNA): TGCAGCGTTGAAGATCATGCGGGGGGCGCGGGCTACACCTTC.

The chain recombines TRBV7-9 with TRBJ1-6; D remains ambiguous. Germline values: CDR1 SEHNR, CDR2 FQNEAQ (reference sequence). The CDR3 covers 13 residues. Trimming stripped 6 bases from V and 7 bases from J, with 10 bases between. The CDR3 sequence: CASSKSTNSPLHF. Here the CDR3 DNA reads TGTGCCAGCAGTAAGTCGACAAATTCACCCCTCCACTTT.

Worth noting for this clone: Other DNA sequences in the same sample also yield this CDR3. V usage is TRBV5-1 and J usage is TRBJ2-7; 9 nucleotides line up with TRBD2. CDR3 length: 14 amino acids. The V gene's germline CDR1 is SGHRS and CDR2 YFSETQ. Germline trimming cut 1 base from V and 3 bases from J; bases unmatched to any gene: 2. CDR3 sequence: CASSLSGGSYEQYF. CDR3 bases: TGCGCCAGCAGCTTGAGCGGGGGGAGCTACGAGCAGTACTTC. The full variable domain, rest sourced from reference TRBV5-1 and TRBJ2-7, is KAGVTQTPRYLIKTRGQQVTLSCSPISGHRSVSWYQQTPGQGLQFLFEYFSETQRNKGNFPGRFSGRQFSNSRSEMNVSTLELGDSALYLCASSLSGGSYEQYFGPGTRLTVT.

The chain is built from TRBV2 and TRBJ1-2; 9 nucleotides match TRBD1. The CDR3 spans 12 residues. V trimming: 8 bases; J trimming: 10 bases; junction bases outside the gene matches: 8. Looked up from germline, CDR1 is SNHLY and CDR2 is FYNNEI. The CDR3 protein is CASGTGSFDYTF. The CDR3 DNA reads as TGTGCCAGCGGGACAGGGTCTTTTGACTACACCTTC. Full variable domain (missing parts from reference TRBV2 and TRBJ1-2): EPEVTQTPSHQVTQMGQEVILRCVPISNHLYFYWYRQILGQKVEFLVSFYNNEISEKSEIFDDQFSVERPDGSNFTLKIRSTKLEDSAMYFCASGTGSFDYTFGSGTRLTVV.

The rearrangement uses TRBV7-2 and TRBJ1-5; D is ambiguous. V lost 6 bases, J lost 3 bases, and 6 bases lay in between. CDR3 length equals 12 residues. Germline loops: CDR1 SGHTA, CDR2 FQGNSA. CDR3 in DNA: TGTGCCAGCAGTTTACTCAATCAGCCCCAGCATTTT. The encoded protein is CASSLLNQPQHF. The full variable domain, with the rest looked up from reference TRBV7-2 and TRBJ1-5, is GAGVSQSPSNKVTEKGKDVELRCDPISGHTALYWYRQSLGQGLEFLIYFQGNSAPDKSGLPSDRFSAERTGGSVSTLTIQRTQQEDSAVYLCASSLLNQPQHFGDGTRLSIL.

This chain connects TRBV7-2 to TRBJ2-3; D gene uncertain. The CDR3 is made up of 12 amino acids. Germline lookup yields CDR1 SGHTA and CDR2 FQGNSA. Trimming cost V 6 bases and J 6 bases, with 10 bases left between them. The CDR3 DNA reads as TGTGCCAGCAGTCTATCTAGGGATACGCAGTATTTT. Residues: CASSLSRDTQYF.

As DNA, the CDR3 is TGTGCCAGCAGTTTACGGACAGGCTCGGAGACCCAGTACTTC. It is translated as CASSLRTGSETQYF. V and J are TRBV27 and TRBJ2-5; TRBD1 aligns across 7 bases. J lost 5 bases, V lost 2 bases, and 5 bases had no gene match. CDR1 is MNHEY and CDR2 is SMNVEV in the germline V gene (reference sequence). The CDR3 is 14 amino acids.

The chain couples TRBV4-1 to TRBJ2-7; TRBD1 agrees at 8 bases. Germline loops: CDR1 MGHRA, CDR2 YSYEKL. J gave up 3 bases and V 4 bases, and 8 bases lay outside the gene matches. The CDR3 sequence is 15 residues long. The CDR3 here is CASSPDRGPVYEQYF. Here the CDR3 DNA reads TGCGCCAGCAGCCCTGACAGGGGCCCCGTCTACGAGCAGTACTTC.

This rearrangement joins TRBV7-9 to TRBJ2-2, with TRBD1 matching over 10 bases. The CDR3 extends over 17 amino acids. V lost 5 bases and J lost 6; bases outside the gene matches: 12. From germline, CDR1 is SEHNR and CDR2 FQNEAQ (reference sequence). Here the CDR3 reads CASSPSPRDRGAGELFF. The CDR3 DNA reads TGTGCCAGCAGCCCGAGTCCCCGGGACAGGGGTGCCGGGGAGCTGTTTTTT.

The chain joins TRBV5-1 to TRBJ2-5, with a possible D match to TRBD1 (7 bases). CDR3 length: 14 residues. Germline CDR1 and CDR2: SGHRS and YFSETQ. V was cut by 5 bases and J by 4 bases, with 15 bases left in between. In DNA, the CDR3 is TGCGCCAGCAGAGGAGGGGGCCTGGGAGAGACCCAGTACTTC. Amino acid sequence: CASRGGGLGETQYF.

V usage is TRBV4-1 and J usage is TRBJ2-3; D is possibly TRBD1 (6 bases). Germline-derived CDR1 and CDR2 are MGHRA and YSYEKL. The length of the CDR3 is 12 residues. V lost 0 bases, J lost 10 bases, and 8 bases lay in between. This CDR3 is CASSQEEGAQYF. CDR3 sequence (DNA): TGCGCCAGCAGCCAAGAAGAGGGGGCGCAGTATTTT.

The chain employs TRBV15 and TRBJ1-5, with D perhaps TRBD1 (6 bases). Germline V gene lookup returns CDR1 LNHNV and CDR2 YYDKDF (reference sequence). Between the trimmed V and J ends, which lost 1 base and 9 bases, there was a span of 25 bases. The CDR3 length is 18 residues. DNA for the CDR3: TGTGCCACCAGCAGAGGCCCCCTGGGCAGGGGCTCCCCGTGGCCCCAGCATTTT. It is translated as CATSRGPLGRGSPWPQHF.

The chain uses TRBV6-6 and TRBJ1-2; weak D call: TRBD1 (6 bases). Between the trimmed V and J ends, which lost 6 bases and 4 bases, there was a span of 21 bases. CDR3 size: 16 residues. Germline values: CDR1 MNHNY, CDR2 SVGAGI (reference sequence). Here the CDR3 reads CASSTLGGASGYGYTF. As DNA, the CDR3 is TGTGCCAGCAGCACTCTGGGGGGGGCGAGTGGCTATGGCTACACCTTC.